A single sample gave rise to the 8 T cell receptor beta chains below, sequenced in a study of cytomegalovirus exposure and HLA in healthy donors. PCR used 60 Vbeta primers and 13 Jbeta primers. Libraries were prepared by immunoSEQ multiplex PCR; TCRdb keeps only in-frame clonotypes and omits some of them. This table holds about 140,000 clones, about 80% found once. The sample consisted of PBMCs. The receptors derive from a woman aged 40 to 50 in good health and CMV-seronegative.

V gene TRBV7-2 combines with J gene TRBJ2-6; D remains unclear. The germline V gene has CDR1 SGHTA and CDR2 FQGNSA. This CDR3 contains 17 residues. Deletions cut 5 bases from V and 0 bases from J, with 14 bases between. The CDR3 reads CASSPRVLSSGANVLTF. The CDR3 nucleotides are TGTGCCAGCAGCCCCCGCGTCTTAAGCTCTGGGGCCAACGTCCTGACTTTC.

In DNA, the CDR3 is TGTGCCAGCAGCCTGAACAACGATCAGCCCCAGCATTTT. Its translation: CASSLNNDQPQHF. J is TRBJ1-5 and V is TRBV11-1; no clear D. The CDR3 spans 13 residues. Trimming took 5 bases from V and 5 from J, leaving 10 bases between them. Germline CDR1 and CDR2: SGHAT and FQDESV (reference sequence).

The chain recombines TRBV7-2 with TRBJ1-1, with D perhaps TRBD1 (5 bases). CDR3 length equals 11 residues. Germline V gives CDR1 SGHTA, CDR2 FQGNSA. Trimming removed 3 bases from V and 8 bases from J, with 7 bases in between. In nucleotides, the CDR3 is TGTGCCAGCAGCTTGACAGACGAAGCTTTCTTT. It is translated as CASSLTDEAFF.

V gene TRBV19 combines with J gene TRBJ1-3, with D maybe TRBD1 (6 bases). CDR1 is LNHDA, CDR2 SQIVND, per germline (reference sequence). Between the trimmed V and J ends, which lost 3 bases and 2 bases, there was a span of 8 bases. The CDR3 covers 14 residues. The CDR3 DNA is TGTGCCAGTAGTATGCAGGGGCCTGGAAACACCATATATTTT. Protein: CASSMQGPGNTIYF.

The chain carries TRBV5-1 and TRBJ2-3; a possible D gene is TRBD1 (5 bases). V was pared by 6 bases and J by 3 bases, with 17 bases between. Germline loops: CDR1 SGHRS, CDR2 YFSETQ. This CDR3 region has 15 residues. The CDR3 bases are TGCGCCAGCAACATGGTGGCAGGGAAGACAGATACGCAGTATTTT. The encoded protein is CASNMVAGKTDTQYF.

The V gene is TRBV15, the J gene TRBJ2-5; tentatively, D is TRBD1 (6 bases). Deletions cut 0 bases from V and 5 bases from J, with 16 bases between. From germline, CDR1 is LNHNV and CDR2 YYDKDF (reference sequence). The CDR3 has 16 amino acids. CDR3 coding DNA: TGTGCCACCAGCAGAGATGCCACAGGGCACCGGGAGACCCAGTACTTC. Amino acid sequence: CATSRDATGHRETQYF. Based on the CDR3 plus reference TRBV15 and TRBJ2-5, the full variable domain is DAMVIQNPRYQVTQFGKPVTLSCSQTLNHNVMYWYQQKSSQAPKLLFHYYDKDFNNEADTPDNFQSRRPNTSFCFLDIRSPGLGDTAMYLCATSRDATGHRETQYFGPGTRLLVL.

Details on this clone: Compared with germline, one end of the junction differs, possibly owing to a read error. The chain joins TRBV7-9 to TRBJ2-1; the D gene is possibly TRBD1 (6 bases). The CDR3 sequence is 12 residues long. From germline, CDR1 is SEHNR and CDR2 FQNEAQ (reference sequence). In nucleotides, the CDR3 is TGTTCCAGCAGCTCGGACAGCAATGAGCAGTTCTTC. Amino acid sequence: CSSSSDSNEQFF. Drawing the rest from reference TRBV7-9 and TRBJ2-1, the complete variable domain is DTGVSQNPRHKITKRGQNVTFRCDPISEHNRLYWYRQTLGQGPEFLTYFQNEAQLEKSRLLSDRFSAERPKGSFSTLEIQRTEQGDSAMYLCSSSSDSNEQFFGPGTRLTVL.

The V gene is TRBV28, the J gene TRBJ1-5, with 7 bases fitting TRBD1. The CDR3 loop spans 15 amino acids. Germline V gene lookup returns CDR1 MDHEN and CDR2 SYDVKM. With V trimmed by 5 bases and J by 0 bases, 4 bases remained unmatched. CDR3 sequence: CASSPGQLSNQPQHF. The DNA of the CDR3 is TGTGCCAGCAGTCCGGGACAGCTTAGCAATCAGCCCCAGCATTTT.